The source of this T cell receptor beta chain is a study of CD8 T cells in ankylosing spondylitis. Study outcomes and limitations: Disease-linked clones reportedly concentrated significantly in matched ankylosing spondylitis synovial fluid. Disease-linked clones bore a CD8+ phenotype and were relatively rare in peripheral blood.

TCRdb passed the 5' RACE reads through MiXCR, listing each CDR3 protein once. The repertoire holds roughly 160,000 distinct CDR3 sequences, with around 10% as singletons. This clonotype was found many times. Its antigen is unknown. Compared with germline, one end of the junction differs, possibly owing to a read error. CDR3 length: 14 residues. CDR1 SGHRS and CDR2 YFSETQ come from the germline V gene. The chain couples TRBV5-1 to TRBJ1-1; D call uncertain. Sequencing was done on a sample of blood, either unsorted or a sorted T cell fraction (not recorded which). The TCR originated in a male donor with ankylosing spondylitis or in good health (not recorded which). This CDR3 reads CASSLGGLNTEAFF. Written as DNA, the CDR3 is TGTGCCAGCAGCTTAGGCGGGTTGAACACTGAAGCTTTCTTT. Together with reference TRBV5-1 and TRBJ1-1, the CDR3 gives the full variable domain: KAGVTQTPRYLIKTRGQQVTLSCSPISGHRSVSWYQQTPGQGLQFLFEYFSETQRNKGNFPGRFSGRQFSNSRSEMNVSTLELGDSALYLCASSLGGLNTEAFFGQGTRLTVV.